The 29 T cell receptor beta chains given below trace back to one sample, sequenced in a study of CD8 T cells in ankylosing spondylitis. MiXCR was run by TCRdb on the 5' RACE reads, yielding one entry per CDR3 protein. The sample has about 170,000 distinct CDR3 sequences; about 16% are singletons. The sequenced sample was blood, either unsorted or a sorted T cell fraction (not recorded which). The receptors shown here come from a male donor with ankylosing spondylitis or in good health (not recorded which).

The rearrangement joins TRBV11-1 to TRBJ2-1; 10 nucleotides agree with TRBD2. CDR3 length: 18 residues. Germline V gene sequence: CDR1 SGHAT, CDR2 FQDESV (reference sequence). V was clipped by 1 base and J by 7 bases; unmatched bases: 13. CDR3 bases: TGTGCCAGCAGCTTAGTTAGCGGGAGGCCACGGGGTACGAATGAGCAGTTCTTC. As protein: CASSLVSGRPRGTNEQFF.

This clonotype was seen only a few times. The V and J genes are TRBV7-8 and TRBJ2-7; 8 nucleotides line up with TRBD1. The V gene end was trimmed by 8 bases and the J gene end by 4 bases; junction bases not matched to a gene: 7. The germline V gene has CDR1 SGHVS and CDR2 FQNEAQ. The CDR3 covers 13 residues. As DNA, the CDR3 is TGTGCCAGCTGGGGACAGGATGATTACGAGCAGTACTTC. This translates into CASWGQDDYEQYF.

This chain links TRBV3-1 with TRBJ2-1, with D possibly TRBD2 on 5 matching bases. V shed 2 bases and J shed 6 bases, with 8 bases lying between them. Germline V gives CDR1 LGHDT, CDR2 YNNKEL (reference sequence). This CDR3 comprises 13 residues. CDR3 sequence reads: CASSQTLANEQFF. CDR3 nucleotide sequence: TGTGCCAGCAGCCAAACTCTAGCCAATGAGCAGTTCTTC.

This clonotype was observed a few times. In nucleotides, the CDR3 is TGTGCCAGCAGGCCGGGACTAGCGCAAACCGGGGAGCTGTTTTTT. Protein product: CASRPGLAQTGELFF. The chain recombines TRBV6-4 with TRBJ2-2; 10 nucleotides agree with TRBD2. The CDR3 has 15 amino acids. Trimming cost V 6 bases and J 5 bases; bases outside gene matches: 6. Germline CDR1 reads MRHNA; CDR2 reads SNTAGT.

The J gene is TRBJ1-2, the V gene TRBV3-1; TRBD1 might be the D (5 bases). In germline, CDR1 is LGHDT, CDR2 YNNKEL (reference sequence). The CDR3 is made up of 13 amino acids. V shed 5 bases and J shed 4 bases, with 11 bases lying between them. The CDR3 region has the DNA TGTGCCAGCAGCAAGACGGGGGGCTATGGCTACACCTTC. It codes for CASSKTGGYGYTF.

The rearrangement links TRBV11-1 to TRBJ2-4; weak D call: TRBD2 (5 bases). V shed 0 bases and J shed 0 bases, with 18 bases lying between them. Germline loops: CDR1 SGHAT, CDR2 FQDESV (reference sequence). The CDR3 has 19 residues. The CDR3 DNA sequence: TGTGCCAGCAGCTTAGCTCCCTCCCTATCTCGGGGAGCCAAAAACATTCAGTACTTC. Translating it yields CASSLAPSLSRGAKNIQYF.

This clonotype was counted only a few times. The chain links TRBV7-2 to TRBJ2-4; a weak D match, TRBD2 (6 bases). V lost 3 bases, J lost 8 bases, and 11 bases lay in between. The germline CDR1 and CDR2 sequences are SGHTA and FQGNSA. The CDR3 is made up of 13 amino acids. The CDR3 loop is CASSLGPGDIQYF. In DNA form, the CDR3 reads TGTGCCAGCAGCTTGGGTCCGGGGGACATTCAGTACTTC.

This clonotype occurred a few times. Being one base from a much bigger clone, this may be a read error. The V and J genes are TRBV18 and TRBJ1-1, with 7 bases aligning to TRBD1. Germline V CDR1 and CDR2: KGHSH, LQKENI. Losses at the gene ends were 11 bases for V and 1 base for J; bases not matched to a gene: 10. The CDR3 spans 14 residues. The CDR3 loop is CAARGTEKNTEAFF. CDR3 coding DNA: TGTGCCGCGCGAGGGACAGAGAAGAACACTGAAGCTTTCTTT.

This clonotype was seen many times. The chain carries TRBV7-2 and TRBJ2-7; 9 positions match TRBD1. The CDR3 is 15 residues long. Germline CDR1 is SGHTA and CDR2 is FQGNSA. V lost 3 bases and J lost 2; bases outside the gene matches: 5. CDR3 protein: CASSFARDRAYEQYF. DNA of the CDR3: TGTGCCAGCAGCTTTGCCCGGGACAGGGCCTACGAGCAGTACTTC.

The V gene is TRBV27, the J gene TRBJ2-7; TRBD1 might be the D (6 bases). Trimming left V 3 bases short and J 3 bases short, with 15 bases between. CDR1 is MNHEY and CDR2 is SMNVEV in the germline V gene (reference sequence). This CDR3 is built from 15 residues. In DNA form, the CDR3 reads TGTGCCAGCAGTTTCCGCCAGGGGCGTAGCTACGAGCAGTACTTC. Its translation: CASSFRQGRSYEQYF.

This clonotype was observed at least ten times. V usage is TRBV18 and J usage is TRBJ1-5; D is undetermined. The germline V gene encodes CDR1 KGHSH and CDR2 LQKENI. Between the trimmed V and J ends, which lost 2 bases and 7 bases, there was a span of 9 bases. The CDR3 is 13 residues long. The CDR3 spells CASSPDSGQPQHF. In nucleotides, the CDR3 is TGTGCCAGCTCACCAGACTCCGGCCAGCCCCAGCATTTT.

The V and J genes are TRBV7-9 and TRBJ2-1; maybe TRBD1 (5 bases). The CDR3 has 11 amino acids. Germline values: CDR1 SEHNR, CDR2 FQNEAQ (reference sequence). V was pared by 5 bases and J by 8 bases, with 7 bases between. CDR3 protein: CASSQGYEQFF. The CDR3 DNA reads TGTGCCAGCAGCCAGGGCTATGAGCAGTTCTTC.

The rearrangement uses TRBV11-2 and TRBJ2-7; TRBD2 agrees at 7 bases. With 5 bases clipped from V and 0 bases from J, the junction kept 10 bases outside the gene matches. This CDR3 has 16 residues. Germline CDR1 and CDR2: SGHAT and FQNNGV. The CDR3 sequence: CASSPSGVAGSYEQYF. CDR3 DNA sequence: TGTGCCAGCAGCCCCAGTGGAGTAGCGGGCTCCTACGAGCAGTACTTC. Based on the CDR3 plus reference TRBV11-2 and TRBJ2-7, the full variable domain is EAGVAQSPRYKIIEKRQSVAFWCNPISGHATLYWYQQILGQGPKLLIQFQNNGVVDDSQLPKDRFSAERLKGVDSTLKIQPAKLEDSAVYLCASSPSGVAGSYEQYFGPGTRLTVT.

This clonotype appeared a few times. The chain's CDR3 is CSARDLRASGTETQYF. As DNA, the CDR3 is TGCAGTGCTAGAGATTTGCGAGCTAGCGGGACTGAGACCCAGTACTTC. V gene TRBV20-1 combines with J gene TRBJ2-5; 9 nucleotides align to TRBD2. Germline CDR1 DFQATT, CDR2 SNEGSKA (reference sequence). The V segment lost 0 bases and the J segment 5 bases; nucleotides outside the gene matches: 10. The CDR3 consists of 16 residues.

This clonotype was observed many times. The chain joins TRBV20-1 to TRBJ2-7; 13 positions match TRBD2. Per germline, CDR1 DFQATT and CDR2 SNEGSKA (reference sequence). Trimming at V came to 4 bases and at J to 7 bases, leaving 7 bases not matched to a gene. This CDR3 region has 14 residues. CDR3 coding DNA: TGCAGTGCTACAACTAGCGGGAGGGCCAGGGAGCAGTACTTC. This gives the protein CSATTSGRAREQYF.

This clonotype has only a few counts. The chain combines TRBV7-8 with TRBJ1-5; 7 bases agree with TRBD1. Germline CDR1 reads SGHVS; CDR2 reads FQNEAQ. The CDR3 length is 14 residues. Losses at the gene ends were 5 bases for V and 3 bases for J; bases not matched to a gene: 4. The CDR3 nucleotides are TGTGCCAGCAGCCCTGACAGGGACAATCAGCCCCAGCATTTT. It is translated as CASSPDRDNQPQHF. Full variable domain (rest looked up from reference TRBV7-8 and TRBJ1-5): GAGVSQSPRYKVAKRGQDVALRCDPISGHVSLFWYQQALGQGPEFLTYFQNEAQLDKSGLPSDRFFAERPEGSVSTLKIQRTQQEDSAVYLCASSPDRDNQPQHFGDGTRLSIL.

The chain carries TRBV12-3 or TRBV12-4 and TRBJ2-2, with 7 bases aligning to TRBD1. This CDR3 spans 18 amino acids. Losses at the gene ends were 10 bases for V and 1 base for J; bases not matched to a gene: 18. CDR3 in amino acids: CATSHNRGSIGNTGELFF. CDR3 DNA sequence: TGTGCCACCTCACACAACAGGGGATCAATAGGGAACACCGGGGAGCTGTTTTTT.

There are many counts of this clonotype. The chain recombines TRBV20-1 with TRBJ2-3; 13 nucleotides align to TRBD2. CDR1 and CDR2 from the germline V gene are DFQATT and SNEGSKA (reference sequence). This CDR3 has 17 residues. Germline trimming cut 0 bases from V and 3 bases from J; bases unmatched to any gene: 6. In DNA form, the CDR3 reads TGCAGTGCTAGAGACCCTGAGGGACTAGCGGGAACAGATACGCAGTATTTT. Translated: CSARDPEGLAGTDTQYF.

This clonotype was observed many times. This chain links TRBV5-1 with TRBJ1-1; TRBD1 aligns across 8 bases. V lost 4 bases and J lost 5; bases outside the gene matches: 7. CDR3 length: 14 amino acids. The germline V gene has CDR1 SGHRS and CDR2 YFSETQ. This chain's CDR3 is CASSPTGGGTEAFF. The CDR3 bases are TGCGCCAGCAGCCCCACAGGGGGGGGAACTGAAGCTTTCTTT.

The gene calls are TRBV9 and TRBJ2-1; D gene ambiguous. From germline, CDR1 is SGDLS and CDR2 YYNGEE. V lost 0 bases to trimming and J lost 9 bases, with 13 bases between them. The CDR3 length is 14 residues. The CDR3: CASSVESRISEQFF. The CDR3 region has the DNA TGTGCCAGCAGCGTAGAAAGCCGGATTAGTGAGCAGTTCTTC.

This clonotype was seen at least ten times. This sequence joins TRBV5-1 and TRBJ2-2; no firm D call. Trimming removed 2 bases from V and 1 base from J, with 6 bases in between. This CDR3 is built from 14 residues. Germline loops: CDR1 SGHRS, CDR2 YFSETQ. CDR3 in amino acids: CASSFSGNTGELFF. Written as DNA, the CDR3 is TGCGCCAGCAGCTTTTCAGGGAACACCGGGGAGCTGTTTTTT.

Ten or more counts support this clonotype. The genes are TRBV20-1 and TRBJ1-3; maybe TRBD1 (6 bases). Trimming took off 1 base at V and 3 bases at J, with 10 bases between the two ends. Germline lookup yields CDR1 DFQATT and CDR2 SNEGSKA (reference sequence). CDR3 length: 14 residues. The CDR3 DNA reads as TGCAGTGCTAGAGCCAGGGGTTATGGAAACACCATATATTTT. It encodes CSARARGYGNTIYF.

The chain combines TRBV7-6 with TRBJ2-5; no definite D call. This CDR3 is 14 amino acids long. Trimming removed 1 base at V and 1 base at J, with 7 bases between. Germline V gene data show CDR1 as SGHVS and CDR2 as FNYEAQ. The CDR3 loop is CASSLGQVQETQYF. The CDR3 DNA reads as TGTGCCAGCAGCTTAGGGCAAGTCCAAGAGACCCAGTACTTC.

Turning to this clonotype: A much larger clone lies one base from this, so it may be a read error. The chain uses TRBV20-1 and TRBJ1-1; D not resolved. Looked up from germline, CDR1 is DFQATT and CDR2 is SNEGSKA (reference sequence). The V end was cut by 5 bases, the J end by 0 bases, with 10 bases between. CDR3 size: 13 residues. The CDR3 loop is CSASPRLNTEAFF. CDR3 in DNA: TGCAGTGCTTCCCCTCGCTTGAACACTGAAGCTTTCTTT.

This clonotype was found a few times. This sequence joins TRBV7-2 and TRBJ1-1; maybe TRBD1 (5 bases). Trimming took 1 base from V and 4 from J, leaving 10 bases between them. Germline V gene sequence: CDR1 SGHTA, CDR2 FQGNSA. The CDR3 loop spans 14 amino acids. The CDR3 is CASSLDRRVTEAFF. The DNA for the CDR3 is TGTGCCAGCAGCTTAGATCGCAGGGTCACTGAAGCTTTCTTT.

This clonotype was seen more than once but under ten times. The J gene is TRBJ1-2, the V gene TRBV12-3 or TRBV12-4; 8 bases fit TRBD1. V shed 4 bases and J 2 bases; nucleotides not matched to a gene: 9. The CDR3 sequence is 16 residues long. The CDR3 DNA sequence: TGTGCCAGCAGTTCTATGCAGGGGGCGTTCAACTATGGCTACACCTTC. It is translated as CASSSMQGAFNYGYTF.

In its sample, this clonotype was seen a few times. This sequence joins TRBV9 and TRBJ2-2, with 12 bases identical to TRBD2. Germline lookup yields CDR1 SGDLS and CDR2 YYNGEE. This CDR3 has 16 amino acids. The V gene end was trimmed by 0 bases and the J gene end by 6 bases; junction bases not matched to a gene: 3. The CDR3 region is CASSVGLAGVSGELFF. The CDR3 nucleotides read TGTGCCAGCAGCGTAGGACTAGCGGGAGTTTCCGGGGAGCTGTTTTTT.

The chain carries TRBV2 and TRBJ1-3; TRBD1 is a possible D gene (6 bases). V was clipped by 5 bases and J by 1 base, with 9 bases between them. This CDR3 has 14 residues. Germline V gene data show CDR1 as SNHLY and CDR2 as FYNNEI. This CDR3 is CASSTGTSGNTIYF. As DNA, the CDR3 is TGTGCCAGCAGTACAGGGACTTCTGGAAACACCATATATTTT.

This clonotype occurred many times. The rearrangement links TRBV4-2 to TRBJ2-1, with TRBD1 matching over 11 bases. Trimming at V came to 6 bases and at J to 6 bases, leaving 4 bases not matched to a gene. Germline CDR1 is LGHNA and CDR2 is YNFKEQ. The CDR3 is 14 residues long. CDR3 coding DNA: TGTGCCAGCAGGACCGGGACAGGGGGCAATGAGCAGTTCTTC. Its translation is CASRTGTGGNEQFF.